What follows describes a single T cell receptor beta chain. Its matching antigen is unknown. CDR3 length: 13 amino acids. Germline assignment: CDR1 SEHNR and CDR2 FQNEAQ (reference sequence). The V gene lost 8 bases and the J gene lost 4 bases, with 12 bases spanning the gap. Sequencing libraries for TCR beta were prepared with iRepertoire HTBI primers and Arm-PCR of CDR3 regions. Original processing notes: Throughout the samples, researchers identified 60 to 70 TRBV and around 15 TRBJ segments. One entry per CDR3 protein results from TCRdb running MiXCR on the multiplex PCR reads. These V and J calls derive from TCRdb rather than the authors' analysis. The sample yields under 450,000 distinct CDR3 sequences, 20% to 25% seen once. Time point in this sample: persistent/refractory GD, antithyroid drugs over 5 years with positive TRAb. PBMC-extracted RNA yielded the TCR library. This entry comes from a study of regulatory T cells in long-lasting Graves disease.

General observations from the study: Whereas roughly 1,000 public clonotypes were shared by new patients, persistent patients shared more, at some 2,900. Less diverse TCR repertoires were seen in persistent Graves' patients than in newly diagnosed ones.

Sample: peripheral blood mononuclear cells (PBMCs), taken when the disease was refractory, from a patient treated with antithyroid drugs. The J gene is TRBJ1-3, the V gene TRBV7-9; D is ambiguous. This TCR came from a woman aged 40 to 55 with Graves disease. CDR3 amino acids: CASGEGIGNTIYF. In DNA, the CDR3 is TGTGCCAGCGGAGAAGGGATCGGAAACACCATATATTTT.